Below, 22 T cell receptor beta chains from the same sample are listed, as sequenced in a study of cytomegalovirus exposure and HLA in healthy donors. 13 Jbeta primers and 60 Vbeta primers were used for the PCR. Method: immunoSEQ multiplex PCR; TCRdb's copy keeps in-frame clones and lacks some. The sample consists of about 140,000 clones, 80% of them appearing once. The sample comprised PBMCs. Source of these receptors: a man aged 45-65 years in good health and CMV-seronegative.

CDR3 sequence (DNA): TGTGCCAGCAGCCCGCGCAGGTACAGGGAGGGAGGTGAAAAACTGTTTTTT. Its translation: CASSPRRYREGGEKLFF. The chain links TRBV4-2 to TRBJ1-4; D is possibly TRBD1 (6 bases). CDR3 size: 17 residues. The V gene lost 4 bases and the J gene lost 7 bases, with 22 bases spanning the gap. Germline-derived CDR1 and CDR2 are LGHNA and YNFKEQ.

V is TRBV27 and J is TRBJ1-1, with D perhaps TRBD1 (5 bases). Germline V gene data show CDR1 as MNHEY and CDR2 as SMNVEV (reference sequence). Between the trimmed V and J ends, which lost 6 bases and 6 bases, there was a span of 17 bases. This CDR3 spans 14 amino acids. CDR3 sequence reads: CASRPQGGRAEAFF. The CDR3 DNA reads as TGTGCCAGCAGACCCCAGGGAGGGAGAGCTGAAGCTTTCTTT.

The rearrangement uses TRBV29-1 and TRBJ2-7, with a tentative D call TRBD1 (6 bases). Germline V lookup: CDR1 SQVTM, CDR2 ANQGSEA. The CDR3 runs 14 residues. V lost 6 bases and J 0 bases, leaving 15 bases between the germline ends. The CDR3 bases are TGCAGCGTCGAGGGACAAGATAGCTCCTACGAGCAGTACTTC. Protein product: CSVEGQDSSYEQYF.

The V and J genes are TRBV10-1 and TRBJ2-1, with 8 bases fitting TRBD2. The germline V gene has CDR1 WNHNN and CDR2 SYGVQD (reference sequence). The CDR3 has 15 residues. The J segment lost 0 bases and the V segment lost 11 bases, leaving 9 bases of the junction unmatched. CDR3 coding DNA: TGCGCCGTATCTGCGGGGGGAAGCTCCTACAATGAGCAGTTCTTC. This gives the protein CAVSAGGSSYNEQFF.

J is TRBJ1-2 and V is TRBV7-2, with D uncertain. The CDR3 is 15 residues long. Per germline, CDR1 SGHTA and CDR2 FQGNSA. V shed 3 bases and J shed 2 bases, with 13 bases lying between them. The CDR3 nucleotides read TGTGCCAGCAGCTTTACGGGTTCAACCAACTATGGCTACACCTTC. Translating gives CASSFTGSTNYGYTF.

The genes are TRBV7-7 and TRBJ2-2; a possible D gene is TRBD2 (5 bases). The CDR3 runs to 14 residues. CDR1 is SSHAT, CDR2 FNYEAQ, per germline (reference sequence). The DNA for the CDR3 is TGTGCTAGCCGAACGGGGATTAACACCGGGGAGCTGTTTTTT. It yields the protein CASRTGINTGELFF.

The CDR3 region has the DNA TGTGCCAGTAGTATCAGTCCCTCTGGGGCCAACGTCCTGACTTTC. Its protein product is CASSISPSGANVLTF. This chain connects TRBV19 to TRBJ2-6; D not certain. Germline CDR1 and CDR2: LNHDA and SQIVND (reference sequence). V lost 3 bases, J lost 0 bases, and 6 bases lay in between. The CDR3 covers 15 residues. Full variable domain (remainder filled in from reference TRBV19 and TRBJ2-6): DGGITQSPKYLFRKEGQNVTLSCEQNLNHDAMYWYRQDPGQGLRLIYYSQIVNDFQKGDIAEGYSVSREKKESFPLTVTSAQKNPTAFYLCASSISPSGANVLTFGAGSRLTVL.

The chain has TRBV29-1 and TRBJ2-5; TRBD2 agrees at 7 bases. The end of the DNA aligns better with TRBJ2-7, so the J call may be wrong. CDR1 is SQVTM, CDR2 ANQGSEA, per germline. The CDR3 totals 14 residues. CDR3 amino acids: CSVVLADSHYEQYF. In DNA form, the CDR3 reads TGCAGCGTTGTGCTAGCGGACTCCCATTACGAGCAGTACTTC.

The chain recombines TRBV6-1 with TRBJ1-2; D uncertain. Germline-derived CDR1 and CDR2 are MNHNS and SASEGT. The CDR3 has 11 residues. V lost 6 bases, J lost 6 bases, and 8 bases lay in between. The CDR3 DNA follows: TGTGCCAGCAGCACGACACATGGCTACACCTTC. It is translated as CASSTTHGYTF.

V and J are TRBV28 and TRBJ2-7; tentative D call: TRBD2 (6 bases). Germline lookup yields CDR1 MDHEN and CDR2 SYDVKM. V dropped 4 bases and J dropped 2 bases, with 18 bases sitting between them. The CDR3 loop spans 16 amino acids. The CDR3 loop reads CASSSLRGSSPYEQYF. CDR3 nucleotides: TGTGCCAGCAGTTCCCTTCGGGGGAGCTCCCCCTACGAGCAGTACTTC. Variable domain in full (rest from reference TRBV28 and TRBJ2-7): DVKVTQSSRYLVKRTGEKVFLECVQDMDHENMFWYRQDPGLGLRLIYFSYDVKMKEKGDIPEGYSVSREKKERFSLILESASTNQTSMYLCASSSLRGSSPYEQYFGPGTRLTVT.

The chain is built from TRBV12-5 and TRBJ1-5; D ambiguous. Trimming took 8 bases from V and 0 from J, leaving 11 bases between them. Germline lookup yields CDR1 LGHNT and CDR2 FRNRAP. CDR3 length: 14 amino acids. This chain's CDR3 is CASRDSYSNQPQHF. CDR3 bases: TGTGCTAGTAGAGATTCTTATAGCAATCAGCCCCAGCATTTT.

The chain has TRBV27 and TRBJ1-2; D is unresolved. The V gene lost 4 bases and the J gene lost 1 base, with 16 bases spanning the gap. This CDR3 has 16 residues. Germline V CDR1 and CDR2: MNHEY, SMNVEV (reference sequence). The CDR3, as DNA: TGTGCCAGCAGTTCTATGTCGGGGTCGCTTAACTATGGCTACACCTTC. It translates to CASSSMSGSLNYGYTF.

The chain joins TRBV6-1 to TRBJ2-7, with TRBD1 matching 8 bases. J gave up 6 bases and V 6 bases, and 7 bases lay outside the gene matches. Germline CDR1 and CDR2: MNHNS and SASEGT. This CDR3 has 13 residues. The CDR3 region is CASSATGGSEQYF. CDR3 sequence (DNA): TGTGCCAGCAGCGCCACAGGGGGTAGCGAGCAGTACTTC.

This chain uses TRBV6-1 with TRBJ1-6, with D tentatively TRBD1 (5 bases). The germline V gene encodes CDR1 MNHNS and CDR2 SASEGT. The CDR3 spans 15 residues. V lost 2 bases to trimming and J lost 10 bases, with 15 bases between them. Here the CDR3 reads CASSESKGLASPLHF. The CDR3 DNA sequence: TGTGCCAGCAGTGAAAGTAAGGGACTGGCCTCACCCCTCCACTTT.

V gene TRBV15 combines with J gene TRBJ2-1; tentatively, D is TRBD2 (6 bases). The ends were cut back, 0 bases at V and 6 bases at J, with 12 bases in the middle. There are 15 residues in the CDR3. CDR1 is LNHNV, CDR2 YYDKDF, per germline (reference sequence). The CDR3 sequence is CATSRDRGTLNEQFF. CDR3 coding DNA: TGTGCCACCAGCAGAGATCGCGGGACTCTCAATGAGCAGTTCTTC. Complete variable domain (other parts from reference TRBV15 and TRBJ2-1): DAMVIQNPRYQVTQFGKPVTLSCSQTLNHNVMYWYQQKSSQAPKLLFHYYDKDFNNEADTPDNFQSRRPNTSFCFLDIRSPGLGDTAMYLCATSRDRGTLNEQFFGPGTRLTVL.

The chain joins TRBV9 to TRBJ1-2; D gene ambiguous. V lost 0 bases, J lost 10 bases, and 16 bases lay in between. Germline assignment: CDR1 SGDLS and CDR2 YYNGEE. The CDR3 is 14 residues long. In DNA, the CDR3 is TGTGCCAGCAGCGTAGAGGTCCGGGATGTCGACTACACCTTC. It specifies CASSVEVRDVDYTF.

The chain couples TRBV7-2 to TRBJ2-7; 12 positions agree with TRBD2. Germline values: CDR1 SGHTA, CDR2 FQGNSA. The V gene end was trimmed by 6 bases and the J gene end by 5 bases; junction bases not matched to a gene: 8. This CDR3 region has 15 residues. The CDR3 DNA is TGTGCCAGCAGTTATCTAGCGGGAGGGCGCGACGAGCAGTACTTC. Translating gives CASSYLAGGRDEQYF.

The CDR3 loop reads CASRGGASYEQYF. The CDR3 DNA is TGTGCCAGCAGGGGGGGAGCATCCTACGAGCAGTACTTC. The chain has TRBV27 and TRBJ2-7; D might be TRBD2 (6 bases). CDR1 is MNHEY and CDR2 is SMNVEV in the germline V gene (reference sequence). The V end was cut by 6 bases, the J end by 1 base, with 10 bases between. The CDR3 spans 13 residues.

This clone occurred once. The chain employs TRBV27 and TRBJ2-7; 10 bases agree with TRBD1. The CDR3 loop spans 15 amino acids. CDR1 is MNHEY, CDR2 SMNVEV, per germline (reference sequence). Trimming cost V 4 bases and J 5 bases; bases outside gene matches: 8. DNA of the CDR3: TGTGCCAGCAGTTCCCGTAAGACAGGGGGCGACGAGCAGTACTTC. Its translation: CASSSRKTGGDEQYF.

The chain combines TRBV20-1 with TRBJ1-6, with 10 bases aligning to TRBD1. Unmatched junction bases numbered 4, after V lost 6 bases and J lost 17 bases. The CDR3 has 10 amino acids. Germline CDR1 reads DFQATT; CDR2 reads SNEGSKA (reference sequence). In DNA, the CDR3 is TGCAGTGCACCAGGACAGGGGGTCCACTTT. Protein product: CSAPGQGVHF.

The V gene is TRBV10-3, the J gene TRBJ2-5; 7 bases match TRBD1. J was trimmed by 4 bases and V by 2 bases; bases with no gene match: 10. Germline V gene lookup returns CDR1 ENHRY and CDR2 SYGVKD. CDR3 length: 16 residues. Written as DNA, the CDR3 is TGTGCCATCAGTGAGCCCCGACAGGGTGGAGGAGAGACCCAGTACTTC. Amino acid sequence: CAISEPRQGGGETQYF.

The chain has TRBV12-5 and TRBJ2-3, with D possibly matching TRBD1 (6 bases). V gave up 2 bases and J gave up 4 bases, with 10 bases separating them. The CDR3 covers 14 residues. Germline-derived CDR1 and CDR2 are LGHNT and FRNRAP. The CDR3 region has the DNA TGTGCTAGTGGTTTGACAGGGATAGCAGATACGCAGTATTTT. This encodes CASGLTGIADTQYF.